This note documents a single T cell receptor beta chain sequence. Its target is unknown. Specified time point: persistent/refractory GD, antithyroid drugs over 5 years with positive TRAb. There was RNA extracted from PBMCs, and the TCR library was made from it. An endocrinology department in Xi'an, China, recruited the patients. Nine milliliters of peripheral blood were taken and placed in EDTA tubes. CDR3-region Arm-PCR and iRepertoire HTBI primers produced the TCR beta libraries. TCRdb reanalysed the multiplex PCR reads using MiXCR and keeps one entry per CDR3 protein. The table shows about 660,000 distinct CDR3 sequences, with roughly 30% occurring only once. The CDR3 runs 16 residues. Germline assignment: CDR1 PRHDT and CDR2 FYEKMQ (reference sequence). Trimming removed 3 bases from V and 4 bases from J; junction bases left unmatched: 7. This sample was included in a study of regulatory T cells in long-lasting Graves disease. At the level of the study: Persistent cases were those of Graves' disease that involved over 5 years of antithyroid drugs with positive TSH receptor antibodies.

Study observations and caveats: Lower TCR diversity was seen in persistent Graves' patients than in newly diagnosed ones.

This chain joins TRBV13 and TRBJ2-2, with 8 bases fitting TRBD2. The receptor was isolated from a female donor with Graves disease. The material was peripheral blood mononuclear cells (PBMCs), obtained when the disease was refractory, from a patient treated with antithyroid drugs. CDR3 sequence (DNA): TGTGCCAGCAGCTTTACGCGGGAGGCACCCACCGGGGAGCTGTTTTTT. Translated, it gives CASSFTREAPTGELFF.